One and the same sample provided the 6 T cell receptor beta chains below, sequenced in a study of blood T cell repertoires in COVID-19. Data came from immunoSEQ multiplex PCR; TCRdb stores just in-frame clones and leaves some out. The table includes roughly 200,000 clones, about 87% detected once. The sample taken for sequencing was peripheral blood. The source is a man in his fifties or sixties who had recovered from COVID-19.

The V call is TRBV7-2, the J call TRBJ2-7, with D possibly being TRBD1 (6 bases). V lost 5 bases and J 4 bases, leaving 21 bases between the germline ends. Germline CDR1 is SGHTA and CDR2 is FQGNSA. The CDR3 length is 16 residues. The CDR3 DNA follows: TGTGCCAGCAGCCCACAGACAGGTTCCAGTGGGTACGAGCAGTACTTC. It codes for CASSPQTGSSGYEQYF.

The chain recombines TRBV27 with TRBJ2-3; TRBD2 aligns across 8 bases. Germline lookup yields CDR1 MNHEY and CDR2 SMNVEV (reference sequence). The length of the CDR3 is 14 residues. Losses at the gene ends were 6 bases for V and 2 bases for J; bases not matched to a gene: 4. As DNA, the CDR3 is TGTGCCAGCAGAAATAGCGGGAACACAGATACGCAGTATTTT. Translating it yields CASRNSGNTDTQYF.

The chain employs TRBV5-1 and TRBJ2-2; 8 nucleotides match TRBD2. The CDR3 contains 16 residues. Per the germline V gene, CDR1 is SGHRS and CDR2 is YFSETQ. Losses at the gene ends were 5 bases for V and 5 bases for J; bases not matched to a gene: 11. The DNA of the CDR3 is TGCGCCAGCAGTAGAACTCTAGCGGGTTCTACCGGGGAGCTGTTTTTT. It yields the protein CASSRTLAGSTGELFF.

In its sample, this clone was seen once. In DNA, the CDR3 is TGTGCCAGCAGCCCACAGGGACAAGAGACCCAGTACTTC. Protein product: CASSPQGQETQYF. V and J are TRBV5-4 and TRBJ2-5; D perhaps matches TRBD1 (6 bases). The CDR3 totals 13 residues. Germline V gives CDR1 SGHNT, CDR2 YYREEE (reference sequence). V shed 4 bases and J shed 2 bases, with 9 bases lying between them.

This sequence joins TRBV6-5 and TRBJ2-5; D not resolved. Trimming removed 6 bases from V and 4 bases from J, with 12 bases in between. The CDR3 consists of 13 residues. Looked up from germline, CDR1 is MNHEY and CDR2 is SVGAGI. CDR3: CASRPPPGETQYF. CDR3 DNA sequence: TGTGCCAGCAGGCCCCCCCCCGGAGAGACCCAGTACTTC.

The J gene is TRBJ1-5, the V gene TRBV6-6, with D possibly TRBD1 on 6 matching bases. CDR3 length: 15 residues. Germline V gene sequence: CDR1 MNHNY, CDR2 SVGAGI (reference sequence). Trimming took 4 bases from V and 0 from J, leaving 10 bases between them. In DNA form, the CDR3 reads TGTGCCAGCAGTTTGGACAGCTATAGCAATCAGCCCCAGCATTTT. The encoded protein is CASSLDSYSNQPQHF.